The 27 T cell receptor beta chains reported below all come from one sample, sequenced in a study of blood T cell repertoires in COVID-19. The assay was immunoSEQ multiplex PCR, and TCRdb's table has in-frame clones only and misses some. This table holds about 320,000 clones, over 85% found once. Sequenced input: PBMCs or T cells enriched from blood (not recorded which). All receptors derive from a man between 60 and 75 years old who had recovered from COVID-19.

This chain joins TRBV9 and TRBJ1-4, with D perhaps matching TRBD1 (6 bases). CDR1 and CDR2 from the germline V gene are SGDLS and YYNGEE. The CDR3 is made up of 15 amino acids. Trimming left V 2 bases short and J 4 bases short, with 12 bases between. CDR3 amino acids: CASSVGARGNEKLFF. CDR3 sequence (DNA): TGTGCCAGCAGCGTGGGGGCGCGTGGTAATGAAAAACTGTTTTTT.

The CDR3 sequence is CASSQPTSGSYEQYF. The CDR3 DNA reads TGCGCCAGCAGCCAACCTACTAGCGGGAGCTACGAGCAGTACTTC. V usage is TRBV4-1 and J usage is TRBJ2-7, with 11 bases matching TRBD2. This CDR3 is built from 15 residues. With 2 bases clipped from V and 3 bases from J, the junction kept 3 bases outside the gene matches. The germline CDR1 and CDR2 sequences are MGHRA and YSYEKL.

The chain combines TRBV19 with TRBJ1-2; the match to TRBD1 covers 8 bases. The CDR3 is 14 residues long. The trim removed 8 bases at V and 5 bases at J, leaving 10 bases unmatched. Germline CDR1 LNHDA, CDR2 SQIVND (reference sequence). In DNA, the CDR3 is TGTGCCAGTCACACCGGGACAGGAGGGTATGGCTACACCTTC. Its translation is CASHTGTGGYGYTF.

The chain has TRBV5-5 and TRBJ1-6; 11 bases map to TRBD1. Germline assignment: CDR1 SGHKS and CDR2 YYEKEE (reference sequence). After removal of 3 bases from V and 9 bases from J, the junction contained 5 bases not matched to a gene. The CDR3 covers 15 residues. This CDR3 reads CASSSPGQGASPLHF. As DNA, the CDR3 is TGTGCCAGCAGCTCCCCAGGACAGGGGGCTTCACCCCTCCACTTT.

The CDR3 region is CASNQHGATDLYNRGGGYGYTF. For the CDR3, the DNA is TGTGCCAGCAACCAGCACGGGGCTACGGACCTTTATAATCGCGGGGGCGGGTATGGCTACACCTTC. This chain uses TRBV2 with TRBJ1-2; D might be TRBD1 (6 bases). Between the trimmed V and J ends, which lost 7 bases and 5 bases, there was a span of 41 bases. The CDR3 spans 22 residues. Germline CDR1 is SNHLY and CDR2 is FYNNEI.

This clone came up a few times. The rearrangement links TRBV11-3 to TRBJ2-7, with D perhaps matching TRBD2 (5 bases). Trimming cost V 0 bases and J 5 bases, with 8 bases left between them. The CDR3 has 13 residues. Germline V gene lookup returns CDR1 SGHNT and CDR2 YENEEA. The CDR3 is CASSLDSGNEQYF. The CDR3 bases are TGTGCCAGCAGCTTAGATTCGGGAAACGAGCAGTACTTC.

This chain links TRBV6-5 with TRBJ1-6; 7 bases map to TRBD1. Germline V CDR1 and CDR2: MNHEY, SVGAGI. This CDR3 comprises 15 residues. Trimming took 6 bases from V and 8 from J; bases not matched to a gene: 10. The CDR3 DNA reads TGTGCCAGCAGCCGAACGGGACAGAGCGATTCACCCCTCCACTTT. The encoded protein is CASSRTGQSDSPLHF.

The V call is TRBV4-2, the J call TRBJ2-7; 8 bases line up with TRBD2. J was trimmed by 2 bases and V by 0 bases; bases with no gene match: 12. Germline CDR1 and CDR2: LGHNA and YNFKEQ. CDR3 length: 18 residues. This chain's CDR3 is CASSQESSGSLFTYEQYF. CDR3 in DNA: TGTGCCAGCAGCCAAGAGTCTAGCGGGTCTTTATTTACCTACGAGCAGTACTTC.

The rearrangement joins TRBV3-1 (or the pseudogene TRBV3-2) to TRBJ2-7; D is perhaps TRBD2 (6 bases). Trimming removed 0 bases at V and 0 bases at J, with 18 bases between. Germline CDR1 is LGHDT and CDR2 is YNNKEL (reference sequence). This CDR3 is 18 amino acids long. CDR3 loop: CASSQERRIGTYSYEQYF. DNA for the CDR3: TGTGCCAGCAGCCAAGAACGTCGTATCGGGACTTACTCCTACGAGCAGTACTTC.

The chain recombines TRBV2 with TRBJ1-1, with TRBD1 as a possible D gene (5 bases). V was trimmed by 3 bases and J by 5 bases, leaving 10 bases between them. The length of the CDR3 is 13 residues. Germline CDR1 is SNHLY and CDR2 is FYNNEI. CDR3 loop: CASSDWEGTEAFF. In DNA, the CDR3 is TGTGCCAGCAGTGATTGGGAGGGGACTGAAGCTTTCTTT.

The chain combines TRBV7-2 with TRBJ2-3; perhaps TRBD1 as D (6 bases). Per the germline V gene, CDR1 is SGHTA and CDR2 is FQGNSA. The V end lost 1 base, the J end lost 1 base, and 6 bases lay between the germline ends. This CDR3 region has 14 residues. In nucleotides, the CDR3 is TGTGCCAGCAGCTTAGACAGGGGCACAGATACGCAGTATTTT. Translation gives CASSLDRGTDTQYF.

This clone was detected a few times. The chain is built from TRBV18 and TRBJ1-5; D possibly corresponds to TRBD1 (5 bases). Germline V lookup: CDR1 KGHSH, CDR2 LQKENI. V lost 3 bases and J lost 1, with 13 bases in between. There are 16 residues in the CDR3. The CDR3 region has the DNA TGTGCCAGCTCACCGTCGGCGGGGGGAAGCAATCAGCCCCAGCATTTT. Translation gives CASSPSAGGSNQPQHF. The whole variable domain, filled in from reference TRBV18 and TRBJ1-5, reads NAGVMQNPRHLVRRRGQEARLRCSPMKGHSHVYWYRQLPEEGLKFMVYLQKENIIDESGMPKERFSAEFPKEGPSILRIQQVVRGDSAAYFCASSPSAGGSNQPQHFGDGTRLSIL.

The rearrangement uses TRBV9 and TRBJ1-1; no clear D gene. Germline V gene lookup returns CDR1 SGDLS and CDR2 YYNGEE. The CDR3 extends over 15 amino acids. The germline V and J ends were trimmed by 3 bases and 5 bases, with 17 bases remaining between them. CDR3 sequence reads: CASSGSTAPGTEAFF. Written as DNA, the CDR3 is TGTGCCAGCAGCGGTTCCACAGCACCGGGGACTGAAGCTTTCTTT. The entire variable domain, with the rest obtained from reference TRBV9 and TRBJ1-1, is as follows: DSGVTQTPKHLITATGQRVTLRCSPRSGDLSVYWYQQSLDQGLQFLIQYYNGEERAKGNILERFSAQQFPDLHSELNLSSLELGDSALYFCASSGSTAPGTEAFFGQGTRLTVV.

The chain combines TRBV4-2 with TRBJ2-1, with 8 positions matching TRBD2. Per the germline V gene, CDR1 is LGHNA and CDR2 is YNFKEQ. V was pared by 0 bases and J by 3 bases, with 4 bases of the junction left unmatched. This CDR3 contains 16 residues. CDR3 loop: CASSQDAREGYNEQFF. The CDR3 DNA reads TGTGCCAGCAGCCAAGACGCTCGGGAGGGCTACAATGAGCAGTTCTTC.

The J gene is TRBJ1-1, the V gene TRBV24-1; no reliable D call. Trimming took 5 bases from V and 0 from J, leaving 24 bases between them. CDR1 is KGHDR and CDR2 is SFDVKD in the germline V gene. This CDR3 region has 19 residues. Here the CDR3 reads CATSARERGLQGMNTEAFF. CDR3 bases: TGTGCCACCAGTGCACGCGAACGAGGGTTACAAGGGATGAACACTGAAGCTTTCTTT.

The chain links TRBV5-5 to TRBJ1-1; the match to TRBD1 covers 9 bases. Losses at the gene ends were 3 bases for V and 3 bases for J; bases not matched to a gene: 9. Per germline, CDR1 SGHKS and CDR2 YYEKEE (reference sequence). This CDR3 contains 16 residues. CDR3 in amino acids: CASSSDRGLMHTEAFF. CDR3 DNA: TGTGCCAGCAGCTCGGACAGGGGTTTGATGCACACTGAAGCTTTCTTT.

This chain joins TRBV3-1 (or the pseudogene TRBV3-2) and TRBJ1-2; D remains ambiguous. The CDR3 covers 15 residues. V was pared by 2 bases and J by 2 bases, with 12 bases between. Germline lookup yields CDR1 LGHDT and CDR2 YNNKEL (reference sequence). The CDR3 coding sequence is TGTGCCAGCAGCCAAAGCGCCAAACGAAACTATGGCTACACCTTC. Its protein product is CASSQSAKRNYGYTF.

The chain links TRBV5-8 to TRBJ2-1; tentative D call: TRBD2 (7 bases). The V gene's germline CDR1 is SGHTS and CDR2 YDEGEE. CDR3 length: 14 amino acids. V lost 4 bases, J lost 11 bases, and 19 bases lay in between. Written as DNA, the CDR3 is TGTGCCAGCAGCCCGGGCAGAGGGCGGGGGCAGCAGTTCTTC. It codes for CASSPGRGRGQQFF. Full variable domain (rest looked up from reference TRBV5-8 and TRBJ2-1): EAGVTQSPTHLIKTRGQQATLRCSPISGHTSVYWYQQALGLGLQFLLWYDEGEERNRGNFPPRFSGRQFPNYSSELNVNALELEDSALYLCASSPGRGRGQQFFGPGTRLTVL.

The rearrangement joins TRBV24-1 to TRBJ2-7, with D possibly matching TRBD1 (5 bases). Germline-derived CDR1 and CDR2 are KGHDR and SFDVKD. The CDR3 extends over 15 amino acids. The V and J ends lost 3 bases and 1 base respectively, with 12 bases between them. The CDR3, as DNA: TGTGCCACCAGTGATAGGGGCAGCCCATCCTACGAGCAGTACTTC. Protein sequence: CATSDRGSPSYEQYF.

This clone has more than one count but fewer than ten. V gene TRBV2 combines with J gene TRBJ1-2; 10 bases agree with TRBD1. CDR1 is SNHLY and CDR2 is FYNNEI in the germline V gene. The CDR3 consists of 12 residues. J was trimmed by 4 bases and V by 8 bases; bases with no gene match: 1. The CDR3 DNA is TGTGCCAGCGGGACAGGGGCCTATGGCTACACCTTC. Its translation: CASGTGAYGYTF.

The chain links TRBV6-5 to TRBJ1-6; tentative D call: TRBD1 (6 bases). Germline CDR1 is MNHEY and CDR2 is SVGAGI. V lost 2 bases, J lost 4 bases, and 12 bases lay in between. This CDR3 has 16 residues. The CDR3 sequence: CASSYTGGQYNSPLHF. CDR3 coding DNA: TGTGCCAGCAGTTACACGGGGGGCCAGTATAATTCACCCCTCCACTTT.

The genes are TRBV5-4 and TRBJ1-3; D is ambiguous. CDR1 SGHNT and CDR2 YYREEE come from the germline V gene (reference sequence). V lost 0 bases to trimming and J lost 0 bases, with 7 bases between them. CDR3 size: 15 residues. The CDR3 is CASSLGGHSGNTIYF. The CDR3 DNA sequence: TGTGCCAGCAGCTTGGGCGGCCACTCTGGAAACACCATATATTTT.

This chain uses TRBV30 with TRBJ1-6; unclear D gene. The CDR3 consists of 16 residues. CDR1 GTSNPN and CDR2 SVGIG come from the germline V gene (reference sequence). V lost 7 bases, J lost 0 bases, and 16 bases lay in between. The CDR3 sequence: CAFQRRAGSYNSPLHF. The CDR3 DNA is TGTGCCTTCCAACGTAGGGCGGGCTCCTATAATTCACCCCTCCACTTT. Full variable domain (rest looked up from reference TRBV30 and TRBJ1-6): SQTIHQWPATLVQPVGSPLSLECTVEGTSNPNLYWYRQAAGRGLQLLFYSVGIGQISSEVPQNLSASRPQDRQFILSSKKLLLSDSGFYLCAFQRRAGSYNSPLHFGNGTRLTVT.

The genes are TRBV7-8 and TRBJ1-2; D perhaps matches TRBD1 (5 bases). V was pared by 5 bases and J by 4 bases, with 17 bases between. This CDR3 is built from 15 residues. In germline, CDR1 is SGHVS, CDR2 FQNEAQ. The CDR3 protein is CASSQRELGGYGYTF. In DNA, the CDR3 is TGTGCCAGCAGCCAACGGGAATTGGGGGGCTATGGCTACACCTTC.

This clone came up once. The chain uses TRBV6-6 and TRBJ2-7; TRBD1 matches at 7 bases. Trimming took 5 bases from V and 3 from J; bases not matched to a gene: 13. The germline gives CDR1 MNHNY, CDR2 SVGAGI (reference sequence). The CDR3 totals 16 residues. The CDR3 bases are TGTGCCAGCAGTCCACACCGACAGGGAAAATACTACGAGCAGTACTTC. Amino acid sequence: CASSPHRQGKYYEQYF.

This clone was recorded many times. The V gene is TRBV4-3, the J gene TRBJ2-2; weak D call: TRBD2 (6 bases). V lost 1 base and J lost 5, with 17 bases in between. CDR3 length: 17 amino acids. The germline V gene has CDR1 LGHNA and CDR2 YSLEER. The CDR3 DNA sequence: TGCGCCAGCAGCCAAGGTGGTGGAGGGACCGGTACCGGGGAGCTGTTTTTT. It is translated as CASSQGGGGTGTGELFF.

The CDR3 DNA is TGTGCCAGCAGCTTACTCGGGGGGCCGCAGCACGAGTACTTC. Translated, it gives CASSLLGGPQHEYF. This chain uses TRBV7-9 with TRBJ2-7; a possible D gene is TRBD2 (7 bases). Trimming removed 2 bases from V and 11 bases from J, with 19 bases in between. Germline CDR1 and CDR2: SEHNR and FQNEAQ (reference sequence). This CDR3 spans 14 amino acids.